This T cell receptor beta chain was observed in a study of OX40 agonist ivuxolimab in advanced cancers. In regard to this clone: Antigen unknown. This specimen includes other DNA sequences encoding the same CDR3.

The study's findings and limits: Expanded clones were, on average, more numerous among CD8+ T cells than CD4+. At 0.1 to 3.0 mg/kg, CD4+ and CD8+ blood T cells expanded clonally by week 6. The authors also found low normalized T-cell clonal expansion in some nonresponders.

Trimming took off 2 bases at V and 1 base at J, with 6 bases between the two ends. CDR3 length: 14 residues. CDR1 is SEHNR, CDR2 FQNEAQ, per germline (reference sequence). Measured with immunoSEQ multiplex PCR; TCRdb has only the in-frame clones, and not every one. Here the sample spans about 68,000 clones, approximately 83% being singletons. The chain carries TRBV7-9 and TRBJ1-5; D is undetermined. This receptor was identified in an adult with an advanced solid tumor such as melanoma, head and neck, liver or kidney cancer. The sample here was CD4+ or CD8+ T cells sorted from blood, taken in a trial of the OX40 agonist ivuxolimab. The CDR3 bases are TGTGCCAGCAGCTTAAAAGGGAGCAATCAGCCCCAGCATTTT. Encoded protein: CASSLKGSNQPQHF.